The next 29 T cell receptor beta chains were all read from a single sample in a study of CD8 T cells in ankylosing spondylitis. These receptors lack a known antigen. Findings and caveats of the study: Characteristic of ankylosing spondylitis blood, it appeared, was a TCR beta motif comprising 7 to 9 highly homologous variants.

TCRdb passed the 5' RACE reads through MiXCR, listing each CDR3 protein once. The profile covers under 450,000 distinct CDR3 sequences, with over 15% appearing a single time and approximately 0.93% taken by the ten largest. Sequences were obtained from blood, either unsorted or a sorted T cell fraction (not recorded which). These receptors were obtained from a male donor with ankylosing spondylitis.

The CDR3 is CASSQGRGYGDNEKLFF. CDR3 nucleotide sequence: TGTGCCAGCAGCCAAGGGCGGGGGTACGGCGATAATGAAAAACTGTTTTTT. V usage is TRBV3-1 and J usage is TRBJ1-4; TRBD1 might be the D (5 bases). The germline CDR1 and CDR2 sequences are LGHDT and YNNKEL (reference sequence). Trimming shortened V by 1 base and J by 4 bases, and 16 bases separated the two germline ends. The length of the CDR3 is 17 residues.

The chain combines TRBV7-2 with TRBJ2-1, with D tentatively TRBD1 or TRBD2 (6 bases each). Germline V gene data show CDR1 as SGHTA and CDR2 as FQGNSA. Trimming cost V 4 bases and J 5 bases, with 12 bases left between them. The CDR3 is 14 amino acids. The CDR3 sequence: CASSSRGQNNEQFF. As DNA, the CDR3 is TGTGCCAGCAGCTCCCGGGGGCAGAACAATGAGCAGTTCTTC.

The chain employs TRBV5-1 and TRBJ1-3, with no clear D. This CDR3 region has 17 residues. Trimming left V 4 bases short and J 0 bases short, with 17 bases between. Germline loops: CDR1 SGHRS, CDR2 YFSETQ. CDR3 in DNA: TGCGCCAGCAGCCCCCCCCTGGAAACCGCCTCTGGAAACACCATATATTTT. It translates to CASSPPLETASGNTIYF.

This clonotype was counted a few times. The rearrangement joins TRBV5-1 to TRBJ2-1; 15 nucleotides line up with TRBD2. From germline, CDR1 is SGHRS and CDR2 YFSETQ. The J segment lost 0 bases and the V segment lost 4 bases, leaving 11 bases of the junction unmatched. This CDR3 has 20 residues. CDR3 in DNA: TGCGCCAGCAGCGCGGGACTAGCGGGAGGCCGAACCCCCTCCTACAATGAGCAGTTCTTC. Translating gives CASSAGLAGGRTPSYNEQFF.

The chain employs TRBV18 and TRBJ2-1; 7 nucleotides align to TRBD1. CDR3 size: 15 residues. The ends lost 3 bases at V and 7 bases at J; junction bases unmatched: 9. The V gene's germline CDR1 is KGHSH and CDR2 LQKENI. The CDR3 DNA sequence: TGTGCCAGCTCACCGCGCGACAGGGCTGGGAATGAGCAGTTCTTC. It encodes CASSPRDRAGNEQFF.

In this sample, this clonotype turned up a few times. The chain combines TRBV6-2 or TRBV6-3 with TRBJ2-2; possible D gene TRBD2, 6 bases. With 2 bases removed from V and 1 base from J, the gap between germline ends came to 8 bases. Germline CDR1 MNHEY, CDR2 SVGEGT. The CDR3 consists of 15 residues. The CDR3 DNA reads TGTGCCAGCAGTTACCAGGAGGGGAACACCGGGGAGCTGTTTTTT. Residues: CASSYQEGNTGELFF.

In its sample, this clonotype was seen a few times. The CDR3 DNA is TGTGCCAGCAGCAGAGGGGTGGTGGCAGATACGCAGTATTTT. Its protein product is CASSRGVVADTQYF. The chain employs TRBV5-5 and TRBJ2-3; tentatively, D is TRBD1 or TRBD2 (5 bases each). Trimming cost V 4 bases and J 4 bases, with 13 bases left between them. The length of the CDR3 is 14 residues. Germline V gene sequence: CDR1 SGHKS, CDR2 YYEKEE (reference sequence).

Only a few counts were recorded for this clonotype. The rearrangement uses TRBV7-9 and TRBJ2-1, with D unclear. CDR1 and CDR2 from the germline V gene are SEHNR and FQNEAQ (reference sequence). The CDR3 contains 13 residues. V was clipped by 1 base and J by 8 bases, with 9 bases between them. Written as DNA, the CDR3 is TGTGCCAGCAGCTTAGGGACGTTCGATGAGCAGTTCTTC. This encodes CASSLGTFDEQFF.

This clonotype was seen a handful of times. The chain links TRBV6-1 to TRBJ1-2; D remains unclear. The CDR3 runs 13 residues. Trimming took 6 bases from V and 8 from J, leaving 16 bases between them. Germline V gives CDR1 MNHNS, CDR2 SASEGT. CDR3 in amino acids: CASRSGFRRGYTF. The CDR3 bases are TGTGCCAGCAGGAGCGGGTTCCGGCGAGGCTACACCTTC.

This clonotype was counted only a few times. The rearrangement uses TRBV20-1 and TRBJ2-3; TRBD2 aligns across 8 bases. Losses at the gene ends were 2 bases for V and 5 bases for J; bases not matched to a gene: 6. The CDR3 has 14 residues. In germline, CDR1 is DFQATT, CDR2 SNEGSKA (reference sequence). Written as DNA, the CDR3 is TGCAGTGCTAGACCCGGGACTAGAAGAGATACGCAGTATTTT. This encodes CSARPGTRRDTQYF.

V usage is TRBV7-9 and J usage is TRBJ1-1, with D possibly being TRBD1 (5 bases). Trimming took off 6 bases at V and 4 bases at J, with 15 bases between the two ends. The germline V gene encodes CDR1 SEHNR and CDR2 FQNEAQ (reference sequence). CDR3 size: 14 residues. CDR3 residues: CASSEQAPGTEAFF. In DNA form, the CDR3 reads TGTGCCAGCAGTGAACAGGCCCCGGGCACTGAAGCTTTCTTT.

In its sample, this clonotype was seen a few times. The chain uses TRBV12-3 or TRBV12-4 and TRBJ1-5; 8 nucleotides line up with TRBD1. This CDR3 is built from 16 residues. The trim removed 5 bases at V and 0 bases at J, leaving 6 bases unmatched. CDR3: CASSVGQGLSNQPQHF. For the CDR3, the DNA is TGTGCCAGCAGTGTCGGACAGGGCCTTAGCAATCAGCCCCAGCATTTT.

This chain links TRBV27 with TRBJ1-1; unclear D gene. The CDR3 totals 14 residues. Germline V gene lookup returns CDR1 MNHEY and CDR2 SMNVEV (reference sequence). Trimming left V 6 bases short and J 5 bases short, with 16 bases between. CDR3 in amino acids: CASRRGRVRTEAFF. The CDR3 nucleotides are TGTGCCAGCAGACGTGGGAGGGTACGGACTGAAGCTTTCTTT.

This clonotype has more than one count but fewer than ten. V usage is TRBV20-1 and J usage is TRBJ2-2; tentative D call: TRBD1 (5 bases). CDR1 and CDR2 (germline): DFQATT, SNEGSKA (reference sequence). Trimming removed 1 base at V and 3 bases at J, with 15 bases between. The CDR3 spans 16 residues. The CDR3 is CSARAPGRGYTGELFF. For the CDR3, the DNA is TGCAGTGCTAGAGCCCCGGGTAGGGGCTACACCGGGGAGCTGTTTTTT.

This clonotype was detected only a few times. The chain uses TRBV12-3 or TRBV12-4 and TRBJ2-7, with D unclear. Trimming shortened V by 2 bases and J by 3 bases, and 8 bases separated the two germline ends. The CDR3 totals 13 residues. In DNA, the CDR3 is TGTGCCAGCAGTTTACGGGCGGACTACGAGCAGTACTTC. Its translation: CASSLRADYEQYF.

In this sample, this clonotype turned up a few times. The chain joins TRBV12-3 or TRBV12-4 to TRBJ1-6, with D possibly matching TRBD1 (5 bases). The CDR3 length is 14 residues. Trimming shortened V by 6 bases and J by 7 bases, and 13 bases separated the two germline ends. CDR3 in amino acids: CASRTGTGNSPLHF. CDR3 bases: TGTGCCAGCAGAACCGGGACGGGAAATTCACCCCTCCACTTT.

In its sample, this clonotype was seen many times. The chain has TRBV10-3 and TRBJ2-5; 8 positions agree with TRBD2. V lost 4 bases and J lost 5; bases outside the gene matches: 3. Germline CDR1 is ENHRY and CDR2 is SYGVKD. This CDR3 contains 13 residues. CDR3: CAISAGGMETQYF. In DNA, the CDR3 is TGTGCCATCAGTGCGGGGGGGATGGAGACCCAGTACTTC.

The genes are TRBV3-1 and TRBJ2-1; 7 bases agree with TRBD2. V was pared by 5 bases and J by 0 bases, with 10 bases of the junction left unmatched. Germline lookup yields CDR1 LGHDT and CDR2 YNNKEL (reference sequence). There are 17 residues in the CDR3. CDR3 amino acids: CASSSVAGDYSYNEQFF. CDR3 DNA sequence: TGTGCCAGCAGCTCAGTAGCCGGGGACTACTCCTACAATGAGCAGTTCTTC.

This clonotype was detected only a few times. The rearrangement links TRBV7-8 to TRBJ1-5; weak D call: TRBD1 (5 bases). The CDR3 loop spans 16 amino acids. Trimming left V 1 base short and J 1 base short, with 11 bases between. The germline V gene encodes CDR1 SGHVS and CDR2 FQNEAQ. CDR3 protein: CASSLEGRQSNQPQHF. CDR3 coding DNA: TGTGCCAGCAGCTTAGAGGGTCGACAGAGCAATCAGCCCCAGCATTTT.

Details on this clonotype: The junction differs from germline at one of its ends, possibly a read error. The V and J genes are TRBV20-1 and TRBJ1-4, with 7 bases aligning to TRBD1. From germline, CDR1 is DFQATT and CDR2 SNEGSKA (reference sequence). This CDR3 comprises 14 residues. The CDR3 DNA reads TGCAGTGCTAGAGAACAGGGGAGAAGTGAAAAACTGTATTTT. Translated: CSAREQGRSEKLYF.

This clonotype was seen a handful of times. The rearrangement uses TRBV2 and TRBJ1-2, with D unclear. Between the trimmed V and J ends, which lost 2 bases and 3 bases, there was a span of 10 bases. The CDR3 spans 14 residues. From germline, CDR1 is SNHLY and CDR2 FYNNEI. The CDR3 loop is CASSESGFDYGYTF. The DNA of the CDR3 is TGTGCCAGCAGTGAATCTGGGTTCGACTATGGCTACACCTTC.

In its sample, this clonotype was seen many times. This sequence joins TRBV12-3 or TRBV12-4 and TRBJ2-1, with 7 bases aligning to TRBD2. CDR3 size: 14 residues. With V trimmed by 5 bases and J by 2 bases, 3 bases remained unmatched. This CDR3 is CASSRDYPYNEQFF. The CDR3 nucleotides read TGTGCCAGCAGTAGGGACTACCCCTACAATGAGCAGTTCTTC.

This chain uses TRBV11-2 with TRBJ2-4; the match to TRBD1 covers 9 bases. This CDR3 region has 17 residues. V lost 4 bases, J lost 0 bases, and 7 bases stayed unmatched. The germline gives CDR1 SGHAT, CDR2 FQNNGV. The DNA for the CDR3 is TGTGCCAGCAGCTCCCGCCCGGGACAGGGAGCCAAAAACATTCAGTACTTC. It is translated as CASSSRPGQGAKNIQYF.

This clonotype occurred a few times. The chain employs TRBV29-1 and TRBJ2-4, with D possibly called TRBD1 or TRBD2 (6 bases each). Germline lookup yields CDR1 SQVTM and CDR2 ANQGSEA. This CDR3 is 13 amino acids long. The V gene lost 6 bases and the J gene lost 3 bases, with 12 bases spanning the gap. Here the CDR3 DNA reads TGCAGCGTCCAACAGGGAGGCAAAAACATTCAGTACTTC. Translated: CSVQQGGKNIQYF.

In this sample, this clonotype turned up many times. The chain combines TRBV5-1 with TRBJ2-2; D gene uncertain. The CDR3 extends over 13 amino acids. Trimming took 4 bases from V and 5 from J, leaving 9 bases between them. Germline CDR1 is SGHRS and CDR2 is YFSETQ. CDR3: CASSVVGTGELFF. CDR3 DNA: TGCGCCAGCAGCGTCGTGGGGACCGGGGAGCTGTTTTTT.

This clonotype appeared a few times. The rearrangement uses TRBV11-3 and TRBJ1-1; no firm D call. The CDR3 consists of 14 residues. Germline CDR1 SGHNT, CDR2 YENEEA. The V gene lost 6 bases and the J gene lost 0 bases, with 11 bases spanning the gap. This chain's CDR3 is CASRQGGMNTEAFF. The CDR3 nucleotides are TGTGCCAGCAGGCAAGGAGGGATGAACACTGAAGCTTTCTTT.

This clonotype was seen only a few times. This chain links TRBV5-1 with TRBJ2-7, with 9 nucleotides matching TRBD1. Germline V gene lookup returns CDR1 SGHRS and CDR2 YFSETQ. This CDR3 has 14 amino acids. The J segment lost 6 bases and the V segment lost 4 bases, leaving 8 bases of the junction unmatched. CDR3 sequence reads: CASSNRGQGGEQYF. The CDR3 nucleotides read TGCGCCAGCAGCAACCGGGGACAGGGTGGCGAGCAGTACTTC.

V gene TRBV29-1 combines with J gene TRBJ1-1; 7 nucleotides line up with TRBD1. Germline-derived CDR1 and CDR2 are SQVTM and ANQGSEA. The CDR3 runs to 15 residues. V was clipped by 1 base and J by 1 base; unmatched bases: 6. CDR3: CSVEGMRTGNTEAFF. The CDR3 DNA follows: TGCAGCGTTGAAGGGATGAGGACAGGGAACACTGAAGCTTTCTTT.

V and J are TRBV28 and TRBJ2-7; D remains ambiguous. The CDR3 has 15 residues. The ends were cut back, 2 bases at V and 0 bases at J, with 11 bases in the middle. Per germline, CDR1 MDHEN and CDR2 SYDVKM. The CDR3 spells CASSLARPRSYEQYF. As DNA, the CDR3 is TGTGCCAGCAGTTTAGCCAGGCCTCGCTCCTACGAGCAGTACTTC.